Below are 32 T cell receptor beta chains sequenced from a single sample in a study of blood T cell repertoires in COVID-19. The data were produced by immunoSEQ multiplex PCR, yet TCRdb's version contains in-frame clones alone and is incomplete. The data show some 300,000 clones, 88% seen once. Sequenced input: PBMCs or T cells enriched from blood (not recorded which). These receptors all stem from a woman in her twenties or thirties who had recovered from COVID-19.

The chain employs TRBV4-1 and TRBJ2-5, with D perhaps matching TRBD2 (5 bases). CDR3 size: 14 residues. V was shortened by 3 bases and J by 1 base, with 9 bases between the two germline ends. CDR1 is MGHRA, CDR2 YSYEKL, per germline. For the CDR3, the DNA is TGCGCCAGCAGCCATCGACTACGCCAAGAGACCCAGTACTTC. Its translation is CASSHRLRQETQYF.

The CDR3 here is CASRATLGEFYEQYF. For the CDR3, the DNA is TGTGCCAGCAGAGCCACCCTGGGCGAATTCTACGAGCAGTACTTC. The chain recombines TRBV2 with TRBJ2-7; D gene ambiguous. The CDR3 runs to 15 residues. CDR1 and CDR2 (germline): SNHLY, FYNNEI. The V end was cut by 6 bases, the J end by 3 bases, with 18 bases between.

The chain recombines TRBV7-6 with TRBJ2-7; D possibly corresponds to TRBD1 (6 bases). From germline, CDR1 is SGHVS and CDR2 FNYEAQ. The CDR3 consists of 15 residues. Trimming removed 0 bases from V and 2 bases from J, with 11 bases in between. CDR3 DNA sequence: TGTGCCAGCAGCTTAGCCCCCGGACAGACCTACGAGCAGTACTTC. This sequence encodes CASSLAPGQTYEQYF.

The gene calls are TRBV6-6 and TRBJ2-7, with TRBD2 identical over 8 bases. Germline CDR1 and CDR2: MNHNY and SVGAGI (reference sequence). The CDR3 has 15 residues. The V and J ends lost 5 bases and 6 bases, in that order; junction bases with no gene match: 12. CDR3: CASSRSGRGPAEQYF. CDR3 coding DNA: TGTGCCAGCAGTCGAAGCGGGAGAGGTCCGGCCGAGCAGTACTTC.

V usage is TRBV19 and J usage is TRBJ2-3, with TRBD2 matching 8 bases. The CDR3 has 14 amino acids. Germline values: CDR1 LNHDA, CDR2 SQIVND (reference sequence). V shed 5 bases and J 4 bases; nucleotides not matched to a gene: 5. The DNA for the CDR3 is TGTGCCAGTAGTCCGGGACTAGGCTCAGATACGCAGTATTTT. It specifies CASSPGLGSDTQYF.

The sample holds one count of this clone. The CDR3 DNA reads as TGTGCCAGCAGTTACAACCGTAGGACAGGGCACAATGAGCAGTTCTTC. Translating gives CASSYNRRTGHNEQFF. The chain uses TRBV6-2 or TRBV6-3 and TRBJ2-1, with TRBD1 matching over 8 bases. The germline gives CDR1 MNHEY, CDR2 SVGEGT. J gave up 5 bases and V 2 bases, and 8 bases lay outside the gene matches. The CDR3 covers 16 residues.

This clone appeared once. The chain couples TRBV24-1 to TRBJ2-2, with a tentative D call TRBD1 (6 bases). The V gene's germline CDR1 is KGHDR and CDR2 SFDVKD. V was clipped by 4 bases and J by 2 bases, with 13 bases between them. This CDR3 is 16 amino acids long. Here the CDR3 DNA reads TGTGCCACCAGTGAGCCACTCAGGGGAAACACCGGGGAGCTGTTTTTT. Amino acids: CATSEPLRGNTGELFF.

This sequence joins TRBV5-6 and TRBJ2-7, with D possibly being TRBD1 (6 bases). V was trimmed by 4 bases and J by 5 bases, leaving 19 bases between them. This CDR3 region has 15 residues. Germline V gene data show CDR1 as SGHDT and CDR2 as YYEEEE. This CDR3 is CASSPLMQGINEQYF. CDR3 nucleotides: TGTGCCAGCAGCCCGTTGATGCAGGGGATCAACGAGCAGTACTTC.

The chain joins TRBV15 to TRBJ2-6, with D unresolved. Trimming took off 8 bases at V and 4 bases at J, with 12 bases between the two ends. The CDR3 is made up of 14 amino acids. Germline CDR1 reads LNHNV; CDR2 reads YYDKDF (reference sequence). CDR3 bases: TGTGCCACCCGTCGGGTCCCCGGGGCCAACGTCCTGACTTTC. Translated: CATRRVPGANVLTF.

The rearrangement links TRBV4-2 to TRBJ1-2; 8 nucleotides line up with TRBD1. J lost 2 bases, V lost 4 bases, and 12 bases had no gene match. CDR3 length: 17 residues. Per the germline V gene, CDR1 is LGHNA and CDR2 is YNFKEQ. The CDR3 loop is CASSPIASGQVNYGYTF. CDR3 DNA sequence: TGTGCCAGCAGCCCTATAGCCTCGGGACAGGTAAACTATGGCTACACCTTC.

The chain is built from TRBV5-1 and TRBJ1-6; D is uncertain. V was trimmed by 1 base and J by 10 bases, leaving 15 bases between them. From germline, CDR1 is SGHRS and CDR2 YFSETQ. This CDR3 spans 15 amino acids. This CDR3 reads CASSLSSAGGSPLHF. The CDR3 DNA is TGCGCCAGCAGCTTGAGTTCAGCTGGCGGGTCACCCCTCCACTTT.

The rearrangement links TRBV10-1 to TRBJ2-3; no definite D call. The V and J ends lost 0 bases and 2 bases respectively, with 6 bases between them. CDR1 is WNHNN, CDR2 SYGVQD, per germline (reference sequence). The CDR3 has 14 residues. The CDR3: CASSESKLTDTQYF. The CDR3 DNA follows: TGCGCCAGCAGTGAGTCGAAGCTCACAGATACGCAGTATTTT.

The chain couples TRBV18 to TRBJ1-4; 8 bases fit TRBD1. The CDR3 spans 16 residues. Trimming at V came to 3 bases and at J to 4 bases, leaving 7 bases not matched to a gene. Germline V gene lookup returns CDR1 KGHSH and CDR2 LQKENI. In DNA, the CDR3 is TGTGCCAGCTCACCGCTCAGGGGGCTCGATAATGAAAAACTGTTTTTT. Amino acid sequence: CASSPLRGLDNEKLFF.

This chain uses TRBV3-1 (or the pseudogene TRBV3-2) with TRBJ2-5, with 7 bases that match TRBD1. The CDR3 has 13 residues. Germline V CDR1 and CDR2: LGHDT, YNNKEL (reference sequence). V shed 7 bases and J 4 bases; nucleotides not matched to a gene: 6. In nucleotides, the CDR3 is TGTGCCAGCACCCTAACAGGGGTAGAGACCCAGTACTTC. This translates into CASTLTGVETQYF.

This clone was found a few times. CDR3 sequence (DNA): TGTGCCAGCAGCGTAGCTACTCGGGATACGCAGTATTTT. This codes for CASSVATRDTQYF. This chain links TRBV9 with TRBJ2-3; no definite D call. Germline CDR1 SGDLS, CDR2 YYNGEE. This CDR3 contains 13 residues. The V and J ends lost 0 bases and 6 bases respectively, with 8 bases between them.

The chain couples TRBV7-6 to TRBJ2-3; TRBD2 aligns across 7 bases. Germline V gene sequence: CDR1 SGHVS, CDR2 FNYEAQ. The CDR3 has 16 residues. Trimming removed 5 bases from V and 0 bases from J; junction bases left unmatched: 8. CDR3 loop: CASSPEASGSTDTQYF. The DNA of the CDR3 is TGTGCCAGCAGCCCCGAGGCTAGCGGAAGCACAGATACGCAGTATTTT. The full variable domain, rest sourced from reference TRBV7-6 and TRBJ2-3, is GAGVSQSPRYKVTKRGQDVALRCDPISGHVSLYWYRQALGQGPEFLTYFNYEAQQDKSGLPNDRFSAERPEGSISTLTIQRTEQRDSAMYRCASSPEASGSTDTQYFGPGTRLTVL.

The chain links TRBV10-3 to TRBJ2-1; 16 bases match TRBD2. Germline trimming cut 6 bases from V and 8 bases from J; bases unmatched to any gene: 1. The CDR3 runs 14 residues. Germline CDR1 is ENHRY and CDR2 is SYGVKD. In DNA, the CDR3 is TGTGCCATCAGCGGGACTAGCGGGAGGGATGAGCAGTTCTTC. This translates into CAISGTSGRDEQFF.

This sequence joins TRBV10-3 and TRBJ1-1; D gene ambiguous. Looked up from germline, CDR1 is ENHRY and CDR2 is SYGVKD. The V end was cut by 4 bases, the J end by 1 base, with 7 bases between. There are 13 residues in the CDR3. This CDR3 reads CAISGTENTEAFF. The DNA of the CDR3 is TGTGCCATCAGTGGCACAGAGAACACTGAAGCTTTCTTT.

This CDR3 is CASSLASFSNQPQHF. The CDR3 DNA follows: TGTGCCAGCAGCTTAGCTTCGTTTAGCAATCAGCCCCAGCATTTT. The J gene is TRBJ1-5, the V gene TRBV13; no firm D call. The germline V and J ends were trimmed by 1 base and 0 bases, with 7 bases remaining between them. CDR1 and CDR2 from the germline V gene are PRHDT and FYEKMQ (reference sequence). The CDR3 runs to 15 residues.

This clone occurred once. This sequence joins TRBV28 and TRBJ1-6; D is undetermined. Trimming pared 3 bases from V and 4 bases from J, leaving 4 bases between. Germline CDR1 and CDR2: MDHEN and SYDVKM. CDR3 size: 13 residues. The CDR3 DNA is TGTGCCAGCAGTTTCCGGTATAATTCACCCCTCCACTTT. Residues: CASSFRYNSPLHF.

Written as DNA, the CDR3 is TGTGCCTTCGCCCCCCGGGAAGAGCTGTTTTTT. It codes for CAFAPREELFF. The J gene is TRBJ1-4, the V gene TRBV30; no definite D call. The germline gives CDR1 GTSNPN, CDR2 SVGIG (reference sequence). The CDR3 length is 11 residues. Trimming shortened V by 7 bases and J by 14 bases, and 17 bases separated the two germline ends. The variable domain in full, with the rest retrieved from reference TRBV30 and TRBJ1-4, is SQTIHQWPATLVQPVGSPLSLECTVEGTSNPNLYWYRQAAGRGLQLLFYSVGIGQISSEVPQNLSASRPQDRQFILSSKKLLLSDSGFYLCAFAPREELFFGSGTQLSVL.

The chain is built from TRBV5-1 and TRBJ2-1; D unclear. V was trimmed by 0 bases and J by 3 bases, leaving 10 bases between them. CDR3 length: 15 amino acids. Germline lookup yields CDR1 SGHRS and CDR2 YFSETQ. Here the CDR3 reads CASSLGGGDYNEQFF. The CDR3 region has the DNA TGCGCCAGCAGCTTGGGCGGCGGAGACTACAATGAGCAGTTCTTC.

The rearrangement uses TRBV7-2 and TRBJ2-1; 8 nucleotides match TRBD1. Germline CDR1 and CDR2: SGHTA and FQGNSA. The trim removed 3 bases at V and 8 bases at J, leaving 3 bases unmatched. This CDR3 spans 13 amino acids. The CDR3 is CASSFQGAHEQFF. The CDR3 DNA follows: TGTGCCAGCAGCTTCCAGGGGGCCCATGAGCAGTTCTTC. The complete variable domain, with remaining parts taken from reference TRBV7-2 and TRBJ2-1, reads GAGVSQSPSNKVTEKGKDVELRCDPISGHTALYWYRQSLGQGLEFLIYFQGNSAPDKSGLPSDRFSAERTGGSVSTLTIQRTQQEDSAVYLCASSFQGAHEQFFGPGTRLTVL.

The V call is TRBV5-4, the J call TRBJ1-1, with D possibly being TRBD1 (6 bases). The CDR3 runs to 14 residues. Germline V gene lookup returns CDR1 SGHNT and CDR2 YYREEE (reference sequence). Trimming left V 0 bases short and J 1 base short, with 7 bases between. CDR3 region: CASSLVQGNTEAFF. CDR3 bases: TGTGCCAGCAGCTTGGTACAGGGGAACACTGAAGCTTTCTTT.

The chain carries TRBV2 and TRBJ1-1; D might be TRBD1 (6 bases). The CDR3 contains 17 residues. Germline CDR1 SNHLY, CDR2 FYNNEI. The V end was cut by 8 bases, the J end by 1 base, with 23 bases between. The CDR3 here is CASPLRGEGPENTEAFF. Here the CDR3 DNA reads TGTGCCAGCCCCCTTAGGGGGGAGGGACCGGAGAACACTGAAGCTTTCTTT.

This chain uses TRBV7-9 with TRBJ2-1, with a weak D call TRBD2 (6 bases). This CDR3 has 15 amino acids. V lost 3 bases to trimming and J lost 4 bases, with 13 bases between them. Germline CDR1 is SEHNR and CDR2 is FQNEAQ (reference sequence). CDR3 DNA sequence: TGTGCCAGCAGCTTCGGGAGACCGGGTTACAATGAGCAGTTCTTC. Translation: CASSFGRPGYNEQFF. Drawing the rest from reference TRBV7-9 and TRBJ2-1, the complete variable domain is DTGVSQNPRHKITKRGQNVTFRCDPISEHNRLYWYRQTLGQGPEFLTYFQNEAQLEKSRLLSDRFSAERPKGSFSTLEIQRTEQGDSAMYLCASSFGRPGYNEQFFGPGTRLTVL.

The DNA for the CDR3 is TGCGCCAGCAGCTTGGAGGGACAGGGATCAGGAAACACCATATATTTT. Translating gives CASSLEGQGSGNTIYF. V and J are TRBV5-1 and TRBJ1-3; 9 bases are a match to TRBD1. Germline V gene lookup returns CDR1 SGHRS and CDR2 YFSETQ. The V gene end was trimmed by 0 bases and the J gene end by 4 bases; junction bases not matched to a gene: 5. CDR3 length equals 16 residues.

The V gene is TRBV9, the J gene TRBJ2-2, with TRBD2 identical over 15 bases. The CDR3 sequence is 17 residues long. J was trimmed by 1 base and V by 3 bases; bases with no gene match: 1. Germline CDR1 SGDLS, CDR2 YYNGEE. CDR3 in amino acids: CASSAGLAGGNTGELFF. The CDR3 bases are TGTGCCAGCAGCGCGGGACTAGCGGGAGGGAACACCGGGGAGCTGTTTTTT.

The chain recombines TRBV12-3 or TRBV12-4 with TRBJ1-2; D is perhaps TRBD1 (5 bases). The CDR3 consists of 13 residues. Trimming pared 7 bases from V and 8 bases from J, leaving 17 bases between. CDR3 nucleotide sequence: TGTGCCAGCATTGGCCGGACCCGGGGGGGCTACACCTTC. This gives the protein CASIGRTRGGYTF.

Notes on this clone: The sample contains more than one DNA sequence encoding this CDR3. The chain combines TRBV7-2 with TRBJ2-7; 7 positions match TRBD2. Germline V lookup: CDR1 SGHTA, CDR2 FQGNSA. The trim removed 1 base at V and 2 bases at J, leaving 2 bases unmatched. There are 14 residues in the CDR3. The CDR3 spells CASSLVAGAYEQYF. CDR3 bases: TGTGCCAGCAGCTTAGTGGCGGGGGCCTACGAGCAGTACTTC.

This sequence joins TRBV28 and TRBJ1-5; TRBD1 matches 7 bases. After removal of 6 bases from V and 2 bases from J, the junction contained 1 base not matched to a gene. Germline V gives CDR1 MDHEN, CDR2 SYDVKM. This CDR3 region has 13 residues. Here the CDR3 DNA reads TGTGCCAGCAGGACAGGGCGCAATCAGCCCCAGCATTTT. Translation: CASRTGRNQPQHF. The complete variable domain, with remaining parts taken from reference TRBV28 and TRBJ1-5, reads DVKVTQSSRYLVKRTGEKVFLECVQDMDHENMFWYRQDPGLGLRLIYFSYDVKMKEKGDIPEGYSVSREKKERFSLILESASTNQTSMYLCASRTGRNQPQHFGDGTRLSIL.

The rearrangement uses TRBV7-9 and TRBJ1-2; 7 bases are shared with TRBD1. The CDR3 contains 16 residues. The germline gives CDR1 SEHNR, CDR2 FQNEAQ (reference sequence). V lost 2 bases and J lost 3; bases outside the gene matches: 9. CDR3 bases: TGTGCCAGCAGCTTAAACACAGGGGATAACGACTATGGCTACACCTTC. Residues: CASSLNTGDNDYGYTF.